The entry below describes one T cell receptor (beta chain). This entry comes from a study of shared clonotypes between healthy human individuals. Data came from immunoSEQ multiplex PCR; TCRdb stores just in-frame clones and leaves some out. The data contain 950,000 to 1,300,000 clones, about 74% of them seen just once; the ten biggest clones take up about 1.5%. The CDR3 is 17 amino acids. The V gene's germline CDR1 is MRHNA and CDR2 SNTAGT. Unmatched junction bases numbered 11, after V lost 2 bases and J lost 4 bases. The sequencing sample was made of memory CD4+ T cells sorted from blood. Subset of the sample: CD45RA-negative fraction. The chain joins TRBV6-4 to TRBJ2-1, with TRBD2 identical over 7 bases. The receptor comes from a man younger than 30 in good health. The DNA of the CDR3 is TGTGCCAGCAGTGACCCCCTCGTGGCCGGGAGGTACAATGAGCAGTTCTTC. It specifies CASSDPLVAGRYNEQFF.